This T cell receptor beta chain appears in the sequencing data of a study of T cell repertoires in cytomegalovirus infection. Broader study findings: In two of eight donors, the top clonotype was HLA-C-restricted CMV-specific.

MiXCR, applied by TCRdb to the reads, yields one record per CDR3 protein. The data show under 350,000 distinct CDR3 sequences, more than 8% seen once. Remarks on this clonotype: As yet, its antigen is unknown.

V lost 4 bases, J lost 2 bases, and 6 bases lay in between. CDR3 length: 13 amino acids. The germline V gene encodes CDR1 SGHDN and CDR2 FVKESK. The chain combines TRBV14 with TRBJ2-1; D gene ambiguous. Sequencing was carried out using PBMCs. This TCR was sampled from a human donor in good health (CMV status not recorded). Some clones in this sample may be carry-over from other donors' samples. This CDR3 is CASSRVTYNEQFF. Here the CDR3 DNA reads TGTGCCAGCAGCCGGGTCACCTACAATGAGCAGTTCTTC.